What follows are 17 T cell receptor beta chains derived from one specimen sequenced in a study of control samples from healthy donors and cancer patients. The assay was immunoSEQ multiplex PCR, and TCRdb's table has in-frame clones only and misses some. The sample has tens of thousands of clones, approximately 93% seen once. The sample taken for sequencing was PBMCs. The receptors originated from a woman aged 35 to 49 with lung cancer.

DNA of the CDR3: TGCGCCAGCAGCCAAGAAGGAATAGCGGGGACCACAGATACGCAGTATTTT. This encodes CASSQEGIAGTTDTQYF. The chain links TRBV4-1 to TRBJ2-3; the match to TRBD2 covers 8 bases. Germline-derived CDR1 and CDR2 are MGHRA and YSYEKL. CDR3 length: 17 residues. Unmatched junction bases numbered 7, after V lost 0 bases and J lost 2 bases.

The chain links TRBV12-3 or TRBV12-4 to TRBJ1-2; D not certain. Trimming took off 4 bases at V and 1 base at J, with 7 bases between the two ends. The CDR3 length is 13 residues. CDR3: CASSSQNNYGYTF. The CDR3 nucleotides read TGTGCCAGCAGTTCACAGAATAACTATGGCTACACCTTC.

This chain connects TRBV10-1 to TRBJ2-3; TRBD2 is a possible D gene (6 bases). This CDR3 is 17 amino acids long. V lost 0 bases and J lost 1, with 14 bases in between. Germline V CDR1 and CDR2: WNHNN, SYGVQD (reference sequence). The CDR3 region is CASSESSPSVCTDTQYF. DNA of the CDR3: TGCGCCAGCAGTGAGTCCTCCCCTAGCGTCTGCACAGATACGCAGTATTTT.

CDR3 nucleotides: TGTGCCAGCAGCCTGGAGACGACGAACTATGGCTACACCTTC. This sequence encodes CASSLETTNYGYTF. This sequence joins TRBV3-1 (or the pseudogene TRBV3-2) and TRBJ1-2, with D unresolved. Germline V CDR1 and CDR2: LGHDT, YNNKEL (reference sequence). V lost 4 bases, J lost 2 bases, and 11 bases lay in between. The CDR3 runs 14 residues.

The chain is built from TRBV6-6 and TRBJ1-1, with D possibly TRBD1 on 6 matching bases. The CDR3 is 15 amino acids. CDR1 and CDR2 (germline): MNHNY, SVGAGI (reference sequence). V gave up 6 bases and J gave up 2 bases, with 16 bases separating them. In DNA form, the CDR3 reads TGTGCCAGCAGCCCCAGGGGATCGGGAAACACTGAAGCTTTCTTT. It codes for CASSPRGSGNTEAFF.

The rearrangement joins TRBV5-1 to TRBJ2-7; no clear D gene. V was shortened by 1 base and J by 5 bases, with 13 bases between the two germline ends. Germline V gives CDR1 SGHRS, CDR2 YFSETQ. The CDR3 extends over 14 amino acids. CDR3 bases: TGCGCCAGCAGCTTGACCCAGGTGGCGGACGAGCAGTACTTC. Its protein is CASSLTQVADEQYF.

The chain couples TRBV7-9 to TRBJ2-2, with 7 positions matching TRBD1. J was trimmed by 4 bases and V by 5 bases; bases with no gene match: 13. CDR1 SEHNR and CDR2 FQNEAQ come from the germline V gene (reference sequence). The CDR3 extends over 17 amino acids. The CDR3 region has the DNA TGTGCCAGCAGCCAAGCCCCAGGGGGTGGATTCACCGGGGAGCTGTTTTTT. The encoded protein is CASSQAPGGGFTGELFF.

Remarks on this clone: Other DNA sequences within the sample encode an identical CDR3. The chain has TRBV7-9 and TRBJ2-2, with TRBD2 identical over 12 bases. The V segment lost 1 base and the J segment 4 bases; nucleotides outside the gene matches: 7. The length of the CDR3 is 18 residues. The germline gives CDR1 SEHNR, CDR2 FQNEAQ (reference sequence). The CDR3 loop is CASSLGLAGGPSTGELFF. Here the CDR3 DNA reads TGTGCCAGCAGCTTAGGGCTAGCGGGGGGGCCGAGCACCGGGGAGCTGTTTTTT. Variable domain in full (rest from reference TRBV7-9 and TRBJ2-2): DTGVSQNPRHKITKRGQNVTFRCDPISEHNRLYWYRQTLGQGPEFLTYFQNEAQLEKSRLLSDRFSAERPKGSFSTLEIQRTEQGDSAMYLCASSLGLAGGPSTGELFFGEGSRLTVL.

The V and J genes are TRBV11-2 and TRBJ1-2; 7 bases are a match to TRBD1. Germline V gene lookup returns CDR1 SGHAT and CDR2 FQNNGV. Germline trimming cut 5 bases from V and 4 bases from J; bases unmatched to any gene: 10. This CDR3 has 15 residues. The CDR3 DNA reads as TGTGCCAGCAGCCCGACGGTTAAGGGGGCCTATGGCTACACCTTC. It codes for CASSPTVKGAYGYTF.

The chain uses TRBV19 and TRBJ2-7; no firm D call. Germline V gene data show CDR1 as LNHDA and CDR2 as SQIVND (reference sequence). The CDR3 has 13 amino acids. The V and J ends lost 3 bases and 4 bases respectively, with 10 bases between them. DNA of the CDR3: TGTGCCAGTAGTATCGGCATAGTTTACGAGCAGTACTTC. It is translated as CASSIGIVYEQYF.

The chain joins TRBV21-1 to TRBJ1-2. TRBV21-1 constitutes a pseudogene. The CDR3 covers 13 residues. CDR3 nucleotides: TGTGCCAGCAGCAACCCCATCTCGGAGGGCTACACCTTC. Translation: CASSNPISEGYTF.

CDR3 in amino acids: CAWSVGQPQHF. Written as DNA, the CDR3 is TGTGCCTGGAGTGTTGGTCAGCCCCAGCATTTT. The rearrangement uses TRBV30 and TRBJ1-5; D ambiguous. Germline CDR1 is GTSNPN and CDR2 is SVGIG (reference sequence). Trimming took off 0 bases at V and 6 bases at J, with 3 bases between the two ends. This CDR3 region has 11 residues.

This chain uses TRBV5-4 with TRBJ2-1, with D hard to call. Germline V lookup: CDR1 SGHNT, CDR2 YYREEE (reference sequence). The CDR3 runs to 14 residues. V was shortened by 4 bases and J by 8 bases, with 16 bases between the two germline ends. The chain's CDR3 is CASSGPDWKDEQFF. Written as DNA, the CDR3 is TGTGCCAGCAGCGGACCCGACTGGAAGGATGAGCAGTTCTTC.

The chain carries TRBV6-5 and TRBJ2-3; no clear D gene. V dropped 8 bases and J dropped 6 bases, with 15 bases sitting between them. Looked up from germline, CDR1 is MNHEY and CDR2 is SVGAGI. The CDR3 loop spans 13 amino acids. The chain's CDR3 is CASSRTVSDTQYF. CDR3 DNA: TGTGCCAGCTCACGGACGGTTTCGGATACGCAGTATTTT.

V and J are TRBV19 and TRBJ1-4; D gene ambiguous. Germline CDR1 is LNHDA and CDR2 is SQIVND (reference sequence). Trimming removed 3 bases at V and 5 bases at J, with 22 bases between. The CDR3 consists of 18 residues. The CDR3 loop reads CASSMFGSLGKENEKLFF. CDR3 nucleotides: TGTGCCAGTAGTATGTTCGGGTCCCTTGGAAAAGAGAATGAAAAACTGTTTTTT.

This clone was found once. The chain joins TRBV18 to TRBJ2-7; 9 bases are a match to TRBD1. With 0 bases clipped from V and 6 bases from J, the junction kept 6 bases outside the gene matches. Per germline, CDR1 KGHSH and CDR2 LQKENI. This CDR3 is built from 15 residues. CDR3 nucleotide sequence: TGTGCCAGCTCACCACCGGGACAGGGATTATTCGAGCAGTACTTC. Translated, it gives CASSPPGQGLFEQYF.

This chain uses TRBV9 with TRBJ1-1; D may be TRBD1 (5 bases). Trimming pared 4 bases from V and 1 base from J, leaving 11 bases between. This CDR3 spans 14 amino acids. Germline V gene data show CDR1 as SGDLS and CDR2 as YYNGEE. CDR3 DNA sequence: TGTGCCAGCAGCCAGGGACCGGGGAACACTGAAGCTTTCTTT. It codes for CASSQGPGNTEAFF.